These 3 T cell receptor beta chains were sequenced from one sample in a study of CD8+ T cells in alopecia areata. Extracted RNA was reverse transcribed, and the resulting cDNA served as sequencing template. Clones were read by immunoSEQ multiplex PCR, and TCRdb kept only the in-frame ones, dropping some. Among fewer than 250,000 clones listed, roughly two fifths were seen once. Sample treatment: oral pan-JAK inhibitor, 5-10 mg twice daily. This sample comprised CD4+ T cells sorted from blood, obtained at approximately week 36, from a patient treated with tofacitinib. The source of these receptors is a human donor with alopecia areata.

The gene calls are TRBV7-8 and TRBJ1-1; no clear D gene. V shed 8 bases and J shed 10 bases, with 14 bases lying between them. CDR3 length: 11 residues. Germline V lookup: CDR1 SGHVS, CDR2 FQNEAQ. The CDR3 reads CASGPNVIAFF. CDR3 DNA sequence: TGTGCCAGCGGTCCCAATGTTATAGCTTTCTTT.

Notes on this clone: At one of its ends the junction is not consistent with the germline gene, which may arise from a read error. The rearrangement joins TRBV27 to TRBJ2-7, with D maybe TRBD2 (5 bases). Germline V gives CDR1 MNHEY, CDR2 SMNVEV (reference sequence). The CDR3 runs to 10 residues. CDR3 nucleotide sequence: TGTGCCGGCCCTCCACTAGTCCCGAACTTC. It specifies CAGPPLVPNF.

The rearrangement links TRBV27 to TRBJ2-7, with no clear D. The germline gives CDR1 MNHEY, CDR2 SMNVEV (reference sequence). Trimming cost V 5 bases and J 2 bases, with 10 bases left between them. The CDR3 length is 13 residues. Written as DNA, the CDR3 is TGTGCCAGCAGTCCCCGGGCAGCCTACGAGCAGTACTTC. Protein product: CASSPRAAYEQYF.